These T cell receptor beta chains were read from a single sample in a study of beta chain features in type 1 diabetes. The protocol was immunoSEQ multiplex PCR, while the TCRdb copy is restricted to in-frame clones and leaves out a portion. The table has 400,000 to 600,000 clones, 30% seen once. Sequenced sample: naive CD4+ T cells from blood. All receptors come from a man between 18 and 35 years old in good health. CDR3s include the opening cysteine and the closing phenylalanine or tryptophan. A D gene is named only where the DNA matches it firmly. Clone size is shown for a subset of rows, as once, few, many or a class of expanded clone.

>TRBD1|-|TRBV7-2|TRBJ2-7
TGTGCCAGCAGCCGGTTTGGGGGACAGCCTTACGAGCAGTACTTC
CASSRFGGQPYEQYF
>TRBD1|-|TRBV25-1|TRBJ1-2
TGTGCCAGCAGTGGTGAGGGCAGGGGGCCCACCAACTATGGCTACACCTTC
CASSGEGRGPTNYGYTF
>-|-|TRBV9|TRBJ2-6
TGTGCCAGCAGCGTAGATGGCCGTAGCTCTGGGGCCAACGTCCTGACTTTC
CASSVDGRSSGANVLTF
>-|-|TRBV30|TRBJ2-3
TGTGCCTGCCCGGGGCAGGGTAACACAGATACGCAGTATTTT
CACPGQGNTDTQYF
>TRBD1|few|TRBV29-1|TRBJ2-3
TGCAGCGGCCGGGACAGGGGGCCAAGGGATACGCAGTATTTT
CSGRDRGPRDTQYF
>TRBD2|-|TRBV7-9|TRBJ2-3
TGTGCCAGCAGCTTGCTAGCGGGAGATACGCAGTATTTT
CASSLLAGDTQYF
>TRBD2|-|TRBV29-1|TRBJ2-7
TGCAGCGTTGAAGCCCCTGAGGGAGGGCCGGGCGAGCAGTACTTC
CSVEAPEGGPGEQYF
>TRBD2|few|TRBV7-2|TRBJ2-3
TGTGCCAGCAGCCGGACTAGCGGCACAGATACGCAGTATTTT
CASSRTSGTDTQYF
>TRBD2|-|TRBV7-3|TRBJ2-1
TGTGCCAGCAGCCGCGGGAGTGGCGCCTACAATGAGCAGTTCTTC
CASSRGSGAYNEQFF
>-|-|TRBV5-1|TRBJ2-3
TGCGCCAGCAGCCTTCGGACATTCACAGATACGCAGTATTTT
CASSLRTFTDTQYF
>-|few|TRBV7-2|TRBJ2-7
TGTGCCAGCAGCTTAAGAGGACAGTACGAGCAGTACTTC
CASSLRGQYEQYF
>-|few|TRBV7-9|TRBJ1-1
TGTGCCAGCAGCTTAGCGGCAGCTAACACTGAAGCTTTCTTT
CASSLAAANTEAFF
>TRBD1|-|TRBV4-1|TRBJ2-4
TGCGCCAGCAGCCAGATACCCGGGACAGGGAGTCTTCAAAACATTCAGTACTTC
CASSQIPGTGSLQNIQYF
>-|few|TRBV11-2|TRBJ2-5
TGTGCCAGCAGCCCCTCTAGCTGGGAAGAGACCCAGTACTTC
CASSPSSWEETQYF
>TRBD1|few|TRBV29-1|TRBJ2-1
TGCAGCGCCAGGGACAGGGCGTCCTACAATGAGCAGTTCTTC
CSARDRASYNEQFF